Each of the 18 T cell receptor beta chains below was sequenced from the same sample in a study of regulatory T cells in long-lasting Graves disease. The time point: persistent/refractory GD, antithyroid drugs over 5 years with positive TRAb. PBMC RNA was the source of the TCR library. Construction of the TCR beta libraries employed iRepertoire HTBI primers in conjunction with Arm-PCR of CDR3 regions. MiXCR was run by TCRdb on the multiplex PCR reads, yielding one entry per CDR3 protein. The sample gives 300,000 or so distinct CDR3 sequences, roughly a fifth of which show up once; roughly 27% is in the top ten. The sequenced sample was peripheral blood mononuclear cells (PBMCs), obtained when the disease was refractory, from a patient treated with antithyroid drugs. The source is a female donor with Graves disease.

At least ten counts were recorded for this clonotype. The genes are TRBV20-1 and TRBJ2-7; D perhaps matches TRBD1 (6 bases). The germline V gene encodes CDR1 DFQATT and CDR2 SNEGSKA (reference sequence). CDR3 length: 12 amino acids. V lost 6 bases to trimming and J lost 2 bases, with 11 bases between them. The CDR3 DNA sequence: TGCAGTGCATCGTCAGGGGCCTACGAGCAGTACTTC. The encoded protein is CSASSGAYEQYF.

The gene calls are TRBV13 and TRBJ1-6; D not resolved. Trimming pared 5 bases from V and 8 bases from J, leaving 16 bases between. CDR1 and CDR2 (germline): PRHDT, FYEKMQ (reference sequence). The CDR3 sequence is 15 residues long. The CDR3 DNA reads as TGTGCCAGCAGCCCTAGACCGACTTTGGATTCACCCCTCCACTTT. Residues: CASSPRPTLDSPLHF.

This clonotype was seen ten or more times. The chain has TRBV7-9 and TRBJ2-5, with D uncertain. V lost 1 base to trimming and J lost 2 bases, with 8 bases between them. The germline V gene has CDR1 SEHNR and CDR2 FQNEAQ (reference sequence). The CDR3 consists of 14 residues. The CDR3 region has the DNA TGTGCCAGCAGCTTAGGTTCCGTGCAAGAGACCCAGTACTTC. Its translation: CASSLGSVQETQYF.

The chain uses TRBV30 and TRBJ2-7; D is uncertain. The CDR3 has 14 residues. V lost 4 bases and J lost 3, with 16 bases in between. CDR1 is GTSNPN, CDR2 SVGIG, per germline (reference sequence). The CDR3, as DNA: TGTGCCTGGACACCGACGAAACCACACTACGAGCAGTACTTC. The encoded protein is CAWTPTKPHYEQYF.

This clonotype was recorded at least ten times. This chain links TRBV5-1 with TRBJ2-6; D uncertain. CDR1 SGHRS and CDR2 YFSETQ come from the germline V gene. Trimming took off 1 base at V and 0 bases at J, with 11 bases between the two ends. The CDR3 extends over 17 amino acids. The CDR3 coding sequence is TGCGCCAGCAGCTTGTGGCAGGCCAGCTCTGGGGCCAACGTCCTGACTTTC. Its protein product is CASSLWQASSGANVLTF.

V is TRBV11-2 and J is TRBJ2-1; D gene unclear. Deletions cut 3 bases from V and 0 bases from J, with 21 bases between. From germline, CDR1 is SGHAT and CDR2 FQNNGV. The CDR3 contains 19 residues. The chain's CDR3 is CASSFEVAALRSSYNEQFF. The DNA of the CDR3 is TGTGCCAGCAGCTTCGAAGTAGCAGCCCTCAGGAGCTCCTACAATGAGCAGTTCTTC.

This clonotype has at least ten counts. CDR3 protein: CASTHGAGEQYF. In DNA, the CDR3 is TGTGCCAGCACCCATGGGGCAGGGGAGCAGTACTTC. J is TRBJ2-7 and V is TRBV12-3 or TRBV12-4; tentative D call: TRBD1 (5 bases). V was clipped by 7 bases and J by 7 bases, with 14 bases between them. The CDR3 runs to 12 residues.

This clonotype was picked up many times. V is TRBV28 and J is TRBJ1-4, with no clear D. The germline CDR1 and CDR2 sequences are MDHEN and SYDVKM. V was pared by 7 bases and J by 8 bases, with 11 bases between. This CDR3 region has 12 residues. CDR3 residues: CASKGGLEKLFF. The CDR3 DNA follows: TGTGCCAGCAAGGGAGGGTTGGAAAAACTGTTTTTT.

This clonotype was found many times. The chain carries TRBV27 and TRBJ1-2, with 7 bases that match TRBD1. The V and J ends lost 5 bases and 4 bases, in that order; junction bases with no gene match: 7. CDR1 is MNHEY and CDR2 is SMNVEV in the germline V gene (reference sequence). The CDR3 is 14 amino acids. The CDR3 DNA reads TGTGCCAGCAGTCCCGGGACAGACTTCTATGGCTACACCTTC. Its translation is CASSPGTDFYGYTF.

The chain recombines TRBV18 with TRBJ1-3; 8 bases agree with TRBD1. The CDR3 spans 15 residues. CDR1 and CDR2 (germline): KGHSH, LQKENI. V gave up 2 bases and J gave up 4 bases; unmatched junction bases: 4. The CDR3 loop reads CASSPTTGEGNTIYF. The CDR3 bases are TGTGCCAGCTCACCAACGACAGGGGAGGGAAACACCATATATTTT. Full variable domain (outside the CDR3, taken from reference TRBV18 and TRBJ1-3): NAGVMQNPRHLVRRRGQEARLRCSPMKGHSHVYWYRQLPEEGLKFMVYLQKENIIDESGMPKERFSAEFPKEGPSILRIQQVVRGDSAAYFCASSPTTGEGNTIYFGEGSWLTVV.

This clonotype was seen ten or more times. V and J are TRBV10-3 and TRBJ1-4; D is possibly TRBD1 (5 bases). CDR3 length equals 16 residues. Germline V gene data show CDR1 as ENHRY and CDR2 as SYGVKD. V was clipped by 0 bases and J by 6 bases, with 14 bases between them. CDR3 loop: CAISESEPGRDEKLFF. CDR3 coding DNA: TGTGCCATCAGTGAGTCTGAGCCAGGGCGGGATGAAAAACTGTTTTTT.

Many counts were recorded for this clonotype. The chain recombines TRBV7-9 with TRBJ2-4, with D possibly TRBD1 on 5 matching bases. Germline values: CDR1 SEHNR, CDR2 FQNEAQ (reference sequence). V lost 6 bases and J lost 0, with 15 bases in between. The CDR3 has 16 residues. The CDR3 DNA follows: TGTGCCAGCAGTTCCTTCAGGGCTATAGCCAAAAACATTCAGTACTTC. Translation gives CASSSFRAIAKNIQYF. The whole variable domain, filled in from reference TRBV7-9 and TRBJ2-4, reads DTGVSQNPRHKITKRGQNVTFRCDPISEHNRLYWYRQTLGQGPEFLTYFQNEAQLEKSRLLSDRFSAERPKGSFSTLEIQRTEQGDSAMYLCASSSFRAIAKNIQYFGAGTRLSVL.

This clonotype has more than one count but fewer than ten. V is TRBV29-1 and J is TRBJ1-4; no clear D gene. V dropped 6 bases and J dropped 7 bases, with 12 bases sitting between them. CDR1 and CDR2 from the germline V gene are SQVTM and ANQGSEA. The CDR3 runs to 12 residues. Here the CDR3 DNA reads TGCAGCGTGTTAAGGGAAGGTGAAAAACTGTTTTTT. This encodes CSVLREGEKLFF.

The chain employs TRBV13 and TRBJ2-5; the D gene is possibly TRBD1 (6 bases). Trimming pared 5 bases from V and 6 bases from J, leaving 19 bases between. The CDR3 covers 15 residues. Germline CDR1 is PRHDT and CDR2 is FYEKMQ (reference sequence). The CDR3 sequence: CASSRVGAGEQTQYF. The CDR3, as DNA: TGTGCCAGCAGCCGAGTGGGGGCAGGGGAGCAGACCCAGTACTTC. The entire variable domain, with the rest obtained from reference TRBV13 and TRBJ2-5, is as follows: AAGVIQSPRHLIKEKRETATLKCYPIPRHDTVYWYQQGPGQDPQFLISFYEKMQSDKGSIPDRFSAQQFSDYHSELNMSSLELGDSALYFCASSRVGAGEQTQYFGPGTRLLVL.

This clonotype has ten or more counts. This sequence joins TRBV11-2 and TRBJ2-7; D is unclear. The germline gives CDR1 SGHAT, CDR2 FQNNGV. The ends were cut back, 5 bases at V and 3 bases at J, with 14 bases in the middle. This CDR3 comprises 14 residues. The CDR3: CASSQPPSSYEQYF. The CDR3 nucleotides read TGTGCCAGCAGCCAGCCACCCAGCAGCTACGAGCAGTACTTC.

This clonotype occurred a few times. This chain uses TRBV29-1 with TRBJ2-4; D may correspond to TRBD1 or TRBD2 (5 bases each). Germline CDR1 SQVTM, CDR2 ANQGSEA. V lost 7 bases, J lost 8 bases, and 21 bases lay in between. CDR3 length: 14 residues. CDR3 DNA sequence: TGCAGCGCTACCTCGGGGATGGGGGTAGACATTCAGTACTTC. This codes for CSATSGMGVDIQYF. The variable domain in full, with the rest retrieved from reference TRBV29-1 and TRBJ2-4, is SAVISQKPSRDICQRGTSLTIQCQVDSQVTMMFWYRQQPGQSLTLIATANQGSEATYESGFVIDKFPISRPNLTFSTLTVSNMSPEDSSIYLCSATSGMGVDIQYFGAGTRLSVL.

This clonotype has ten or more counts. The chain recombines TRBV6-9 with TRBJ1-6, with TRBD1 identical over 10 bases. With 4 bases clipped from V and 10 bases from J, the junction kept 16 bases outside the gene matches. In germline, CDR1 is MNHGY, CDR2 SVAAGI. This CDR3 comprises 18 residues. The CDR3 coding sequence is TGTGCCAGCAGTTTAACCTCTTCCGGGACAGGGGTTGTGTCACCCCTCCACTTT. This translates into CASSLTSSGTGVVSPLHF.

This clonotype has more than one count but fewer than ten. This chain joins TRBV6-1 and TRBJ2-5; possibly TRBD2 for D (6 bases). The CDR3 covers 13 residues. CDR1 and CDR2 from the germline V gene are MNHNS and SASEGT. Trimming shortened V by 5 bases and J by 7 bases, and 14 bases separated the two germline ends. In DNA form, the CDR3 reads TGTGCCAGCAGTAGCGGGTGGGCCAGGACCCAGTACTTC. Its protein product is CASSSGWARTQYF.